Following are 27 T cell receptor beta chains from one sample sequenced in a study of cytomegalovirus exposure and HLA in healthy donors. Some clones are missing from TCRdb's copy, which holds only in-frame ones; the method was immunoSEQ multiplex PCR. Among about 280,000 clones, around nine tenths were seen once, and the ten largest hold over 0.85%. Sequenced: PBMCs. These receptors originate from a young woman in good health and CMV-seronegative.

This rearrangement joins TRBV6-5 to TRBJ2-4, with TRBD1 identical over 7 bases. The germline V gene encodes CDR1 MNHEY and CDR2 SVGAGI. Trimming removed 2 bases from V and 4 bases from J; junction bases left unmatched: 8. The CDR3 is 16 amino acids. CDR3 sequence: CASSYAWTGYKNIQYF. DNA of the CDR3: TGTGCCAGCAGTTACGCGTGGACAGGATATAAAAACATTCAGTACTTC.

Only one count was recorded for this clone. The DNA for the CDR3 is TGTGCCAGCAGCGTAGCGACTAATACCTACGAGCAGTACTTC. It encodes CASSVATNTYEQYF. The J gene is TRBJ2-7, the V gene TRBV9, with TRBD2 as a possible D gene (5 bases). CDR3 size: 14 residues. The germline V gene has CDR1 SGDLS and CDR2 YYNGEE. V was cut by 0 bases and J by 2 bases, with 9 bases left in between.

The V and J genes are TRBV6-6 and TRBJ1-2; D uncertain. Germline CDR1 and CDR2: MNHNY and SVGAGI (reference sequence). The CDR3 extends over 13 amino acids. Trimming cost V 2 bases and J 6 bases, with 10 bases left between them. The CDR3 loop is CASSYDSEDGYTF. The CDR3 bases are TGTGCCAGCAGTTACGATTCGGAGGATGGCTACACCTTC.

The CDR3 loop reads CASSLLFSDLSYEQYF. As DNA, the CDR3 is TGTGCCAGCAGTTTACTCTTTTCAGATCTCTCCTACGAGCAGTACTTC. This chain joins TRBV28 and TRBJ2-7; D is unresolved. This CDR3 is built from 16 residues. Germline loops: CDR1 MDHEN, CDR2 SYDVKM. Trimming shortened V by 2 bases and J by 0 bases, and 14 bases separated the two germline ends.

CDR3 region: CASSYLFGGAGELFF. DNA of the CDR3: TGTGCCAGCAGTTACCTGTTCGGTGGTGCCGGGGAGCTGTTTTTT. This chain joins TRBV6-5 and TRBJ2-2; D unresolved. The V gene lost 2 bases and the J gene lost 6 bases, with 13 bases spanning the gap. The CDR3 is 15 residues long. CDR1 and CDR2 (germline): MNHEY, SVGAGI.

The chain carries TRBV11-3 and TRBJ1-1; D is perhaps TRBD1 (6 bases). Germline V CDR1 and CDR2: SGHNT, YENEEA. V lost 3 bases to trimming and J lost 0 bases, with 8 bases between them. CDR3 length: 14 residues. The CDR3 sequence is CASSLDSLNTEAFF. The CDR3 DNA is TGTGCCAGCAGCTTGGACAGTTTGAACACTGAAGCTTTCTTT.

Only one count was recorded for this clone. CDR3 protein: CASSELAGVDTGELFF. DNA of the CDR3: TGTGCCAGCAGTGAACTAGCGGGAGTTGACACCGGGGAGCTGTTTTTT. The chain employs TRBV2 and TRBJ2-2; 10 bases fit TRBD2. The CDR3 is 16 residues long. Looked up from germline, CDR1 is SNHLY and CDR2 is FYNNEI. V dropped 2 bases and J dropped 3; count of bases not matched to a gene: 3.

The V call is TRBV11-3, the J call TRBJ1-1; D uncertain. There are 13 residues in the CDR3. Germline V gene lookup returns CDR1 SGHNT and CDR2 YENEEA. V lost 4 bases and J 1 base, leaving 7 bases between the germline ends. CDR3 in amino acids: CASSYTGNTEAFF. The CDR3 nucleotides are TGTGCCAGCAGCTACACGGGGAACACTGAAGCTTTCTTT.

This chain uses TRBV28 with TRBJ2-3; D unresolved. Germline CDR1 and CDR2: MDHEN and SYDVKM. The CDR3 contains 15 residues. The V end lost 6 bases, the J end lost 0 bases, and 13 bases lay between the germline ends. The CDR3 DNA reads TGTGCCAGCAGGCGAGGCACGGTTAGCACAGATACGCAGTATTTT. Amino acids: CASRRGTVSTDTQYF. Filled out from reference TRBV28 and TRBJ2-3, the complete variable domain reads DVKVTQSSRYLVKRTGEKVFLECVQDMDHENMFWYRQDPGLGLRLIYFSYDVKMKEKGDIPEGYSVSREKKERFSLILESASTNQTSMYLCASRRGTVSTDTQYFGPGTRLTVL.

The chain links TRBV7-6 to TRBJ2-2, with D possibly matching TRBD1 (6 bases). V lost 3 bases and J lost 5, with 19 bases in between. The CDR3 has 17 amino acids. Germline loops: CDR1 SGHVS, CDR2 FNYEAQ. CDR3 DNA sequence: TGTGCCAGCAGCTTCCAATTCGGGACAACATCGACCGGGGAGCTGTTTTTT. Translated: CASSFQFGTTSTGELFF.

The V call is TRBV11-2, the J call TRBJ1-1, with 9 positions matching TRBD1. Germline V CDR1 and CDR2: SGHAT, FQNNGV. The trim removed 5 bases at V and 4 bases at J, leaving 8 bases unmatched. The CDR3 covers 15 residues. CDR3 nucleotides: TGTGCCAGCAGCCCTCGCCGACAGGGGGGCACTGAAGCTTTCTTT. Translating it yields CASSPRRQGGTEAFF.

The chain uses TRBV18 and TRBJ2-2; D is perhaps TRBD2 (6 bases). This CDR3 spans 14 amino acids. Trimming removed 3 bases at V and 5 bases at J, with 10 bases between. CDR1 KGHSH and CDR2 LQKENI come from the germline V gene. This CDR3 is CASSPGTGTGELFF. DNA of the CDR3: TGTGCCAGCTCACCCGGGACTGGTACCGGGGAGCTGTTTTTT.

A few counts support this clone. The chain couples TRBV13 to TRBJ1-1, with unresolved D. The CDR3 spans 11 residues. Trimming removed 7 bases at V and 10 bases at J, with 13 bases between. Germline assignment: CDR1 PRHDT and CDR2 FYEKMQ (reference sequence). Written as DNA, the CDR3 is TGTGCCAGCACGGTAAAACTAGGAGCTTTCTTT. Its protein is CASTVKLGAFF.

This clone was found once. The rearrangement joins TRBV13 to TRBJ2-5, with TRBD2 matching 15 bases. Per the germline V gene, CDR1 is PRHDT and CDR2 is FYEKMQ (reference sequence). Germline trimming cut 3 bases from V and 5 bases from J; bases unmatched to any gene: 7. The CDR3 has 17 amino acids. Here the CDR3 DNA reads TGTGCCAGCAGCTTGAGGACTAGCGGGAGGGCATGGGAGACCCAGTACTTC. Encoded protein: CASSLRTSGRAWETQYF.

The chain combines TRBV4-2 with TRBJ1-3; unclear D gene. This CDR3 comprises 15 residues. Deletions cut 1 base from V and 0 bases from J, with 7 bases between. Germline loops: CDR1 LGHNA, CDR2 YNFKEQ. The CDR3 is CASSQVPSSGNTIYF. The CDR3 bases are TGTGCCAGCAGCCAAGTACCCAGCTCTGGAAACACCATATATTTT.

This clone occurred once. The gene calls are TRBV5-6 and TRBJ2-7; D not certain. The V gene's germline CDR1 is SGHDT and CDR2 YYEEEE. This CDR3 region has 14 residues. V dropped 1 base and J dropped 2 bases, with 10 bases sitting between them. The CDR3 loop is CASSLSGGTYEQYF. CDR3 nucleotide sequence: TGTGCCAGCAGCTTGTCGGGTGGCACCTACGAGCAGTACTTC. Variable domain in full (rest from reference TRBV5-6 and TRBJ2-7): DAGVTQSPTHLIKTRGQQVTLRCSPKSGHDTVSWYQQALGQGPQFIFQYYEEEERQRGNFPDRFSGHQFPNYSSELNVNALLLGDSALYLCASSLSGGTYEQYFGPGTRLTVT.

This clone was seen only a few times. The chain links TRBV28 to TRBJ1-1, with a possible D match to TRBD1 (6 bases). The CDR3 is 15 residues long. The germline V and J ends were trimmed by 1 base and 4 bases, with 13 bases remaining between them. Germline assignment: CDR1 MDHEN and CDR2 SYDVKM. The DNA of the CDR3 is TGTGCCAGCAGTTTATCGTGGGGGCCTGGCACTGAAGCTTTCTTT. Protein product: CASSLSWGPGTEAFF.

The chain uses TRBV7-2 and TRBJ1-2, with D possibly matching TRBD1 (6 bases). The CDR3 runs 13 residues. Trimming removed 5 bases at V and 8 bases at J, with 15 bases between. Per the germline V gene, CDR1 is SGHTA and CDR2 is FQGNSA. CDR3 bases: TGTGCCAGCAGCCCTCTGGCGGGGGGCGGCTACACCTTC. As protein: CASSPLAGGGYTF.

This clone came up once. Additional DNA sequences in this sample encode the identical CDR3. V is TRBV19 and J is TRBJ2-7, with 8 bases matching TRBD1. This CDR3 comprises 14 residues. Germline lookup yields CDR1 LNHDA and CDR2 SQIVND (reference sequence). Trimming at V came to 3 bases and at J to 1 base, leaving 2 bases not matched to a gene. The CDR3: CASSIGQGSYEQYF. DNA of the CDR3: TGTGCCAGTAGTATCGGACAGGGATCCTACGAGCAGTACTTC.

The CDR3 spells CASSARQGEAFF. As DNA, the CDR3 is TGTGCCAGCAGCGCCCGACAGGGTGAAGCTTTCTTT. The chain employs TRBV9 and TRBJ1-1; 7 bases match TRBD1. Germline assignment: CDR1 SGDLS and CDR2 YYNGEE. CDR3 length: 12 amino acids. V gave up 3 bases and J gave up 7 bases; unmatched junction bases: 3. The full variable domain, rest sourced from reference TRBV9 and TRBJ1-1, is DSGVTQTPKHLITATGQRVTLRCSPRSGDLSVYWYQQSLDQGLQFLIQYYNGEERAKGNILERFSAQQFPDLHSELNLSSLELGDSALYFCASSARQGEAFFGQGTRLTVV.

The chain combines TRBV28 with TRBJ2-1, with D possibly TRBD1 on 6 matching bases. Germline CDR1 reads MDHEN; CDR2 reads SYDVKM. The length of the CDR3 is 13 residues. Between the trimmed V and J ends, which lost 3 bases and 6 bases, there was a span of 9 bases. The CDR3 sequence is CASSFQGSNEQFF. The CDR3 DNA follows: TGTGCCAGCAGTTTTCAGGGGTCCAATGAGCAGTTCTTC.

The rearrangement joins TRBV28 to TRBJ1-3; no definite D call. CDR3 length: 16 residues. Trimming removed 6 bases from V and 4 bases from J, with 19 bases in between. The germline CDR1 and CDR2 sequences are MDHEN and SYDVKM. As DNA, the CDR3 is TGTGCCAGCAGCCGGATAGGACTCATTGGGGGAAACACCATATATTTT. It encodes CASSRIGLIGGNTIYF. The complete variable domain, with remaining parts taken from reference TRBV28 and TRBJ1-3, reads DVKVTQSSRYLVKRTGEKVFLECVQDMDHENMFWYRQDPGLGLRLIYFSYDVKMKEKGDIPEGYSVSREKKERFSLILESASTNQTSMYLCASSRIGLIGGNTIYFGEGSWLTVV.

The chain is built from TRBV10-3 and TRBJ1-3; D is possibly TRBD1 (6 bases). CDR3 length equals 15 residues. Between the trimmed V and J ends, which lost 10 bases and 3 bases, there was a span of 19 bases. CDR1 and CDR2 from the germline V gene are ENHRY and SYGVKD. The CDR3 loop reads CATRPGGADGNTIYF. The CDR3 DNA follows: TGTGCCACCCGTCCGGGGGGCGCAGATGGAAACACCATATATTTT.

The gene calls are TRBV7-3 and TRBJ2-7, with TRBD1 matching over 9 bases. V trimming: 5 bases; J trimming: 4 bases; junction bases outside the gene matches: 9. The CDR3 totals 15 residues. Germline CDR1 is SGHTA and CDR2 is FQGTGA. This CDR3 reads CASSPSGTGFYEQYF. Written as DNA, the CDR3 is TGTGCCAGCAGCCCCTCCGGGACAGGGTTTTACGAGCAGTACTTC.

This sequence joins TRBV30 and TRBJ2-2; D remains unclear. The CDR3 sequence is 13 residues long. V was clipped by 1 base and J by 6 bases, with 9 bases between them. The germline V gene encodes CDR1 GTSNPN and CDR2 SVGIG (reference sequence). CDR3: CAWSEVAAGELFF. CDR3 DNA sequence: TGTGCCTGGAGTGAAGTGGCGGCCGGGGAGCTGTTTTTT.

V gene TRBV5-6 combines with J gene TRBJ2-5; 14 bases are a match to TRBD2. The CDR3 covers 17 residues. The junction had 10 bases not matched to a gene; V was cut back by 4 bases and J by 5 bases. Germline assignment: CDR1 SGHDT and CDR2 YYEEEE. The CDR3 DNA follows: TGTGCCAGCAGCGACCCGGGACTAGCGGGAGAGGGGGAGACCCAGTACTTC. Translated, it gives CASSDPGLAGEGETQYF.

This chain links TRBV10-1 with TRBJ2-3; 7 bases are shared with TRBD1. Trimming took 3 bases from V and 4 from J; bases not matched to a gene: 10. The CDR3 is 16 amino acids. Germline CDR1 is WNHNN and CDR2 is SYGVQD (reference sequence). Here the CDR3 reads CASSDLPTGQADTQYF. CDR3 in DNA: TGCGCCAGCAGTGATCTTCCGACAGGGCAAGCAGATACGCAGTATTTT.